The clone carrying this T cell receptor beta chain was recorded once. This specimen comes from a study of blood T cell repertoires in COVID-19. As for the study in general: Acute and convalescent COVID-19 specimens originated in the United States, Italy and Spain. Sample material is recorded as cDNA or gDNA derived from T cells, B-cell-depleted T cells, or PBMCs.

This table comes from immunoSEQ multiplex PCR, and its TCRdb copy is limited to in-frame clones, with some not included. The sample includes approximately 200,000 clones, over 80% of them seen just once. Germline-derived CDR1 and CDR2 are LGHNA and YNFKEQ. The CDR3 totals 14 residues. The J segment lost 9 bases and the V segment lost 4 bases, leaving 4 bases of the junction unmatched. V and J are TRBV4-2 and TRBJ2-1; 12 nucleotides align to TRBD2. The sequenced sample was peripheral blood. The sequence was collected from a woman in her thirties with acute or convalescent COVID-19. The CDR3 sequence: CASSPSGGVLEQFF. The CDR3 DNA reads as TGTGCCAGCAGCCCTAGCGGGGGGGTACTTGAGCAGTTCTTC.